One sample yielded the 17 T cell receptor beta chains listed below, sequenced in a study of cytomegalovirus exposure and HLA in healthy donors. The study ran its PCR with 60 Vbeta and 13 Jbeta primers. Profiled with immunoSEQ multiplex PCR; TCRdb holds only in-frame clones, not every one. The data show some 150,000 clones, about 64% seen once. Sequencing input: PBMCs. Receptor source: a woman aged 55-70 years in good health and CMV-seropositive.

This clone was detected a few times. The chain recombines TRBV7-9 with TRBJ2-3; 8 nucleotides line up with TRBD2. Losses at the gene ends were 4 bases for V and 6 bases for J; bases not matched to a gene: 6. CDR3 length: 14 amino acids. Per germline, CDR1 SEHNR and CDR2 FQNEAQ (reference sequence). This CDR3 is CASSSGLVSDTQYF. The CDR3 DNA is TGTGCCAGCAGCTCGGGACTAGTGTCGGATACGCAGTATTTT.

The V call is TRBV21-1, the J call TRBJ2-2; the table names TRBD2, a call not compared with the DNA. TRBV21-1 is a listed pseudogene. This CDR3 has 15 amino acids. DNA for the CDR3: TGTGCCAGCAGCAAAGGCGGGGAGCGGCCCGGGGAGCTGTTTTTT. This translates into CASSKGGERPGELFF.

The J gene is TRBJ2-1, the V gene TRBV27; 7 bases are a match to TRBD1. The CDR3 extends over 12 amino acids. CDR1 is MNHEY, CDR2 SMNVEV, per germline (reference sequence). V lost 6 bases to trimming and J lost 9 bases; unmatched junction nucleotides: 5. The CDR3: CASSRQGREQFF. The CDR3 coding sequence is TGTGCCAGCAGCAGACAGGGCCGTGAGCAGTTCTTC.

The sample holds a few counts of this clone. V gene TRBV28 combines with J gene TRBJ2-1; D unclear. V was shortened by 3 bases and J by 10 bases, with 13 bases between the two germline ends. The CDR3 totals 13 residues. Germline CDR1 and CDR2: MDHEN and SYDVKM. Written as DNA, the CDR3 is TGTGCCAGCAGTTTGGGCTCCCGTGGGGAGCAGTTCTTC. Translation: CASSLGSRGEQFF.

This clone has only one observation. The V and J genes are TRBV28 and TRBJ2-1; 11 positions agree with TRBD2. Germline CDR1 and CDR2: MDHEN and SYDVKM. V dropped 6 bases and J dropped 8; count of bases not matched to a gene: 9. The CDR3 loop spans 15 amino acids. CDR3 sequence reads: CASSRTSGGQYEQFF. In DNA, the CDR3 is TGTGCCAGCAGCCGTACTAGCGGGGGTCAGTATGAGCAGTTCTTC.

This clone was counted a few times. The chain combines TRBV27 with TRBJ2-7, with 9 nucleotides matching TRBD2. With V trimmed by 5 bases and J by 3 bases, 5 bases remained unmatched. This CDR3 comprises 14 residues. Per germline, CDR1 MNHEY and CDR2 SMNVEV (reference sequence). The CDR3 nucleotides read TGTGCCAGCAGTACCAGGACTAGCGTCTACGAGCAGTACTTC. This translates into CASSTRTSVYEQYF.

This clone was seen a handful of times. The chain joins TRBV19 to TRBJ1-1; D may be TRBD1 (6 bases). Germline CDR1 and CDR2: LNHDA and SQIVND (reference sequence). The CDR3 loop spans 16 amino acids. The V gene lost 5 bases and the J gene lost 2 bases, with 18 bases spanning the gap. The CDR3 region is CASSATPGVGNTEAFF. The CDR3 DNA reads as TGTGCCAGTAGTGCCACCCCAGGGGTGGGAAACACTGAAGCTTTCTTT.

The chain carries TRBV5-4 and TRBJ2-1, with D perhaps TRBD2 (7 bases). This CDR3 is 16 amino acids long. CDR1 SGHNT and CDR2 YYREEE come from the germline V gene (reference sequence). V lost 4 bases to trimming and J lost 8 bases, with 22 bases between them. The CDR3 coding sequence is TGTGCCAGCAGCCCGGGGGCTTTGACGGGAGGCGATGAGCAGTTCTTC. It codes for CASSPGALTGGDEQFF.

This clone was detected only a few times. The chain employs TRBV5-1 and TRBJ2-4; 8 bases are shared with TRBD2. CDR3 length equals 16 residues. Germline-derived CDR1 and CDR2 are SGHRS and YFSETQ. The junction had 12 bases not matched to a gene; V was cut back by 4 bases and J by 6 bases. This CDR3 is CASSPLLAERANIQYF. CDR3 coding DNA: TGCGCCAGCAGCCCGCTACTAGCGGAAAGGGCAAACATTCAGTACTTC.

The rearrangement joins TRBV7-9 to TRBJ2-7, with TRBD1 matching over 10 bases. V was clipped by 4 bases and J by 5 bases; unmatched bases: 11. In germline, CDR1 is SEHNR, CDR2 FQNEAQ (reference sequence). CDR3 length: 16 amino acids. The CDR3, as DNA: TGTGCCAGCAGCTACGGGACAGGGGTAGTCGGGGACGAGCAGTACTTC. Its translation: CASSYGTGVVGDEQYF.

The J gene is TRBJ2-1, the V gene TRBV4-1, with 11 bases aligning to TRBD2. CDR1 and CDR2 from the germline V gene are MGHRA and YSYEKL. The ends lost 5 bases at V and 5 bases at J; junction bases unmatched: 5. This CDR3 is 15 amino acids long. The CDR3 nucleotides read TGCGCCAGCAGCTATACTAGCGGGAGCCACAATGAGCAGTTCTTC. Protein sequence: CASSYTSGSHNEQFF.

This clone was seen a handful of times. V usage is TRBV4-1 and J usage is TRBJ2-1; unclear D gene. The V gene's germline CDR1 is MGHRA and CDR2 YSYEKL. Trimming took 3 bases from V and 0 from J, leaving 6 bases between them. This CDR3 is 14 amino acids long. Written as DNA, the CDR3 is TGCGCCAGCAGCCACGCAGGCTCCTACAATGAGCAGTTCTTC. It is translated as CASSHAGSYNEQFF.

This chain connects TRBV11-1 to TRBJ2-7; D gene unclear. The CDR3 is 12 amino acids. V was cut by 5 bases and J by 3 bases, with 8 bases left in between. Germline assignment: CDR1 SGHAT and CDR2 FQDESV (reference sequence). The DNA of the CDR3 is TGTGCCAGCAGCGACAACGGCTACGAGCAGTACTTC. Encoded protein: CASSDNGYEQYF.

The rearrangement joins TRBV15 to TRBJ1-1; D is possibly TRBD1 (6 bases). Germline V CDR1 and CDR2: LNHNV, YYDKDF (reference sequence). Trimming removed 3 bases at V and 2 bases at J, with 13 bases between. This CDR3 spans 15 amino acids. CDR3 bases: TGTGCCACCAGCAGCACGGACAGTTTAAACACTGAAGCTTTCTTT. Translation gives CATSSTDSLNTEAFF.

In its sample, this clone was seen once. One end of the junction varies from germline; a read error may be responsible. V gene TRBV27 combines with J gene TRBJ2-2, with 9 positions matching TRBD1. The CDR3 sequence is 15 residues long. Germline V gene sequence: CDR1 MNHEY, CDR2 SMNVEV (reference sequence). The CDR3 loop reads CASSWDRVNTGELFF. CDR3 bases: TGTGCCAGTAGTTGGGACAGGGTGAACACCGGGGAGCTGTTTTTT.

The V call is TRBV11-2, the J call TRBJ1-4, with TRBD1 matching over 8 bases. This CDR3 has 15 amino acids. Germline V CDR1 and CDR2: SGHAT, FQNNGV. V dropped 1 base and J dropped 8; count of bases not matched to a gene: 6. The CDR3 reads CASSLVTGGAEKLFF. The CDR3 nucleotides are TGTGCCAGCAGCTTAGTAACAGGGGGAGCCGAAAAACTGTTTTTT.

The chain has TRBV27 and TRBJ2-7; 8 bases match TRBD2. CDR1 and CDR2 from the germline V gene are MNHEY and SMNVEV (reference sequence). The CDR3 runs 13 residues. Trimming took 4 bases from V and 6 from J; bases not matched to a gene: 5. CDR3 residues: CASSWGLVGEQYF. DNA of the CDR3: TGTGCCAGCAGTTGGGGACTAGTAGGCGAGCAGTACTTC.